The 6 T cell receptor beta chains below were found in one sample sequenced in a study of blood T cell repertoires in COVID-19. Sequencing used immunoSEQ multiplex PCR; TCRdb keeps in-frame clones, though not all of them. The table includes 70,000 to 95,000 clones, roughly 77% detected once. The sample taken for sequencing was peripheral blood. These receptors came from a human donor in a cohort sampled during active COVID-19.

V gene TRBV7-3 combines with J gene TRBJ2-3; TRBD2 agrees at 14 bases. The ends lost 5 bases at V and 10 bases at J; junction bases unmatched: 11. Germline loops: CDR1 SGHTA, CDR2 FQGTGA. CDR3 size: 16 residues. CDR3 sequence (DNA): TGTGCCAGCAGCCAGGGACTAGCGGGGGCCGCGCTCGCGCAGTATTTT. This translates into CASSQGLAGAALAQYF.

CDR3 nucleotide sequence: TGTGCCAGCAGCCATGGAGGCAGCTCTGGAAACACCATATATTTT. This translates into CASSHGGSSGNTIYF. The rearrangement links TRBV14 to TRBJ1-3, with no clear D. This CDR3 spans 15 amino acids. Germline loops: CDR1 SGHDN, CDR2 FVKESK. Trimming pared 3 bases from V and 0 bases from J, leaving 9 bases between.

V and J are TRBV5-5 and TRBJ1-1; a possible D gene is TRBD1 (5 bases). The CDR3 has 15 amino acids. Trimming pared 5 bases from V and 6 bases from J, leaving 20 bases between. CDR1 and CDR2 (germline): SGHKS, YYEKEE (reference sequence). Written as DNA, the CDR3 is TGTGCCAGCAGTGGCCCGTGGCAGGGTCTCGCTGAAGCTTTCTTT. This sequence encodes CASSGPWQGLAEAFF. The full variable domain, with the rest looked up from reference TRBV5-5 and TRBJ1-1, is DAGVTQSPTHLIKTRGQQVTLRCSPISGHKSVSWYQQVLGQGPQFIFQYYEKEERGRGNFPDRFSARQFPNYSSELNVNALLLGDSALYLCASSGPWQGLAEAFFGQGTRLTVV.

The chain recombines TRBV7-9 with TRBJ2-5; 11 nucleotides agree with TRBD1. With 3 bases clipped from V and 5 bases from J, the junction kept 2 bases outside the gene matches. Germline V gives CDR1 SEHNR, CDR2 FQNEAQ (reference sequence). CDR3 length equals 14 residues. The CDR3 spells CASSFGTGGETQYF. The CDR3 coding sequence is TGTGCCAGCAGCTTTGGGACAGGGGGTGAGACCCAGTACTTC.

The chain has TRBV6-5 and TRBJ1-2; 7 bases match TRBD1. V shed 7 bases, J shed 4 bases, and the junction held 12 bases outside the gene matches. The CDR3 is 15 amino acids. CDR1 MNHEY and CDR2 SVGAGI come from the germline V gene. CDR3 sequence (DNA): TGTGCCAGCACAGAAGGGGGCCAATTACTCTATGGCTACACCTTC. As protein: CASTEGGQLLYGYTF.

DNA for the CDR3: TGTGCCAGCAGCCCAGGGACAGGGGGCACGTATGGCTACACCTTC. Its protein is CASSPGTGGTYGYTF. The chain is built from TRBV7-3 and TRBJ1-2; 12 bases fit TRBD1. This CDR3 is 15 amino acids long. V was clipped by 5 bases and J by 5 bases; unmatched bases: 6. Germline CDR1 SGHTA, CDR2 FQGTGA.